One T cell receptor (beta chain) is described in this entry. This receptor's antigen is unknown. Qualities for individual bases were not recorded, and no much larger clone is one base off. The data are from a study of blood T cell repertoires in COVID-19 (dated by TCRdb to the early 2020s). With regard to the full study: Samples covering the acute and convalescent phases of COVID-19 were provided by collaborators in the United States, Italy and Spain. The material from the prospective study consisted of cDNA or gDNA derived from T cells, B-cell-depleted T cells, or PBMCs. Deeply sampled blood TCRbeta repertoires from subjects exposed to, actively infected with, or recovered from COVID-19 were included in the dataset. The repertoires were released in a freely available public database meant as a resource for research on the immune response to SARS-CoV-2. Samples were obtained from the ongoing ImmuneRACE study (first 160 participants) and from roughly 1,300 subjects provided by 6 global collaborators. A de-identified subject ID, COVID-19 status, age in years and sex were almost always included in the sample metadata. Where HLA class I and class II types were available, the types were taken from metadata supplied by the sample provider, not from assay-based typing. The full study reports these points: How much clinical and demographic metadata was included differed by source and by participant, and the metadata was provided uncurated.

V trim: 2 bases; J trim: 2 bases; unmatched bases: 0. The CDR3, cysteine through phenylalanine, is 15 amino acids long. Only the CDR3 part of the read is kept: 45 bases, read in frame from the first base. The CDR1 and CDR2 encoded by the germline V gene are KGHDR and SFDVKD. TCRbeta CDR3 regions were amplified from genomic DNA using the immunoSEQ Assay, a bias-controlled multiplex PCR. On the study's bioinformatics: Within the assay, amplification of reference gene primers was used to estimate how many nucleated cells each sample contained. Sequence reads were collapsed and filtered to measure the absolute abundance of every unique TCRbeta CDR3 rearrangement. For each sample, productive Simpson clonality was calculated as the square root of Simpson's diversity index across productive rearrangements. This immuneACCESS table, as held by TCRdb, lists in-frame sequences with V and J called but not all clones. Of the missing ones, under half trace to an unresolved V gene in checked studies; the others have no known cause. D and trimming come from the DNA, and the V and J calls and clone size come from that table. Recorded for this sample are about 430,000 clones; 80% to 90% of them occurred a single time. Jointly, the top ten make up 0.8% to 1% of the sample.

One collaborating source in Seattle enrolled patients during active infection and followed them longitudinally through the course of disease. Whole blood was collected in K2EDTA tubes by collaborating institutions according to the institutions' own protocols. For TCRbeta analysis, collaborator samples were shipped as frozen whole blood, as isolated PBMCs, or as DNA extracted from either sample type. The V and J segments used are TRBV24-1 and TRBJ2-1; 9 bases in between match TRBD2. The sequence derives from a man between 18 and 29 years old with COVID-19, enrolled during active disease. The material sequenced was peripheral blood. The CDR3 here reads CATSDSSGAYNEQFF. The sequenced DNA: TGTGCCACCAGTGATTCTAGCGGGGCCTACAATGAGCAGTTCTTC.